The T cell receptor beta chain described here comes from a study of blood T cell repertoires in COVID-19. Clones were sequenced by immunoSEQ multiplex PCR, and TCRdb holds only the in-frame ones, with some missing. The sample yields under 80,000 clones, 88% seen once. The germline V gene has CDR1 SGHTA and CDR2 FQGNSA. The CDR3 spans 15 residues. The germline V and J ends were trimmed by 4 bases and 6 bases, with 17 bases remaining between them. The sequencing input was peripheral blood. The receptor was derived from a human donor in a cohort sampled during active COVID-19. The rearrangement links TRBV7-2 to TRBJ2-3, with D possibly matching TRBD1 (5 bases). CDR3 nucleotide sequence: TGTGCCAGCAGCTCCCAATCCTCGGCAGGGGATACGCAGTATTTT. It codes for CASSSQSSAGDTQYF.